This TCR beta chain was profiled in a study of blood T cell repertoires in COVID-19 (TCRdb year 2020). Context from the whole study: The collaborator samples originated in the United States, Italy and Spain and spanned the acute and convalescent phases of COVID-19. The material from the prospective study consisted of cDNA or gDNA derived from T cells, B-cell-depleted T cells, or PBMCs. Subjects who had been exposed to COVID-19, were actively infected with it, or had recovered from it provided the deeply sampled blood TCRbeta repertoires that made up the dataset. The repertoires were made available in a free public database intended to serve as a resource for research on the immune response to SARS-CoV-2. The samples were drawn from two sources: the first 160 participants of the ongoing ImmuneRACE study, and fewer than 1,500 subjects contributed by 6 global collaborators. A de-identified subject ID, COVID-19 status, age in years and sex were almost always included in the sample metadata. HLA class I and class II types, where available, came from metadata supplied by the sample provider rather than from assay-based typing. The full study reports these points: The quantity of clinical and demographic metadata differed by source and by participant and was supplied without curation.

Of note for this clone: The antigen this receptor binds is unknown. No base quality values were provided; no much bigger clone lies one nucleotide off.

The immunoSEQ Assay, a bias-controlled multiplex PCR, was used to amplify TCRbeta CDR3 regions from genomic DNA. Processing in the source paper ran as follows. The number of nucleated cells in each sample was estimated by amplification of reference gene primers within the assay. To quantify the absolute abundance of each unique TCRbeta CDR3 rearrangement, sequence reads were collapsed and filtered. For each sample, productive Simpson clonality was calculated by taking the square root of Simpson's diversity index across productive rearrangements. TCRdb holds this immuneACCESS table with in-frame rearrangements only. Some clones are missing; in checked studies, unresolved V genes explain under half, and the rest has no known cause. The V and J calls and clone size were taken over from that table, and D and trimming were inferred from the DNA. Counted in this sample were about 100,000 clones; 70% to 80% of them appeared once. The leading ten clones occupy roughly 29% of the sample.

Each collaborating institution followed its own protocols to collect whole blood in K2EDTA tubes. For TCRbeta analysis, collaborator samples were shipped as frozen whole blood, as isolated PBMCs, or as DNA extracted from either sample type. The V and J ends are trimmed by 3 bases and 7 bases, leaving 12 bases between them. From its cysteine to its phenylalanine, the CDR3 spans 13 amino acids. The kept DNA is CDR3 alone, 39 bases in frame from the first base. Reading the germline V gene gives CDR1 SGDLS and CDR2 YYNGEE. The sequencing input was peripheral blood. The chain was built from TRBV9 and TRBJ2-3; the D gene identity is not certain. This TCR derives from a man between 65 and 85 years old with active or convalescent COVID-19. The bases are TGTGCCAGCAGCGAAGGAGTAGCACATACGCAGTATTTT. Its amino acids are CASSEGVAHTQYF.